This TCR beta chain emerged from a study of shared clonotypes between healthy human individuals. Study outcomes and limitations: Larger estimated richness was generally recorded for naive subsets relative to memory subsets. Rarefaction curves obtained for sorted subsets showed sequencing incomplete despite large depth.

The table came from immunoSEQ multiplex PCR; TCRdb's copy has only in-frame clones and leaves some out. The table records around 700,000 clones, 72% of them present only once. As concerns this clone: Its matching antigen is unknown.

Trimming cost V 6 bases and J 4 bases, with 16 bases left between them. Germline V lookup: CDR1 LNHDA, CDR2 SQIVND (reference sequence). The CDR3 extends over 16 amino acids. This sequence originates from a woman in her 30s in good health. The sequencing sample was made of memory CD4+ T cells sorted from blood. This sample's subset: CD45RA-negative fraction. The chain employs TRBV19 and TRBJ2-6; D call uncertain. CDR3 in amino acids: CASSQRAIYGANVLTF. The CDR3 DNA reads as TGTGCCAGTAGCCAACGCGCGATTTACGGGGCCAACGTCCTGACTTTC.